The 21 T cell receptor beta chains listed next were all sequenced from one sample in a study of technical replicates of blood from a few donors. Some clones are missing from TCRdb's copy, which holds only in-frame ones; the method was immunoSEQ multiplex PCR. The sample lists about 93,000 clones; 95% were seen once. Material for sequencing was T cells isolated from PBMCs. Receptor source: a human donor in good health.

The V and J genes are TRBV5-1 and TRBJ2-7; D uncertain. The ends were cut back, 6 bases at V and 1 base at J, with 17 bases in the middle. The CDR3 contains 15 residues. The V gene's germline CDR1 is SGHRS and CDR2 YFSETQ. CDR3 amino acids: CASTLESPESYEQYF. The CDR3 coding sequence is TGCGCCAGCACCTTAGAATCTCCTGAGTCCTACGAGCAGTACTTC.

The chain employs TRBV4-1 and TRBJ2-7, with a possible D match to TRBD1 (7 bases). This CDR3 is built from 15 residues. CDR1 and CDR2 (germline): MGHRA, YSYEKL. Trimming stripped 5 bases from V and 0 bases from J, with 14 bases between. CDR3 in amino acids: CASSAGQGGSYEQYF. CDR3 DNA: TGCGCCAGCAGCGCTGGCCAGGGGGGCTCCTACGAGCAGTACTTC.

The chain couples TRBV27 to TRBJ2-6; a possible D gene is TRBD2 (5 bases). Germline V gene lookup returns CDR1 MNHEY and CDR2 SMNVEV (reference sequence). Trimming stripped 5 bases from V and 0 bases from J, with 8 bases between. This CDR3 is built from 15 residues. CDR3 in DNA: TGTGCCAGCAGTAGAGGGATCTCTGGGGCCAACGTCCTGACTTTC. This translates into CASSRGISGANVLTF. Based on the CDR3 plus reference TRBV27 and TRBJ2-6, the full variable domain is EAQVTQNPRYLITVTGKKLTVTCSQNMNHEYMSWYRQDPGLGLRQIYYSMNVEVTDKGDVPEGYKVSRKEKRNFPLILESPSPNQTSLYFCASSRGISGANVLTFGAGSRLTVL.

V usage is TRBV2 and J usage is TRBJ1-5; no definite D call. The CDR3 is 16 amino acids. Germline-derived CDR1 and CDR2 are SNHLY and FYNNEI. The ends were cut back, 4 bases at V and 3 bases at J, with 16 bases in the middle. The CDR3 loop reads CASSAWRIRDNQPQHF. The CDR3 DNA is TGTGCCAGCAGTGCTTGGAGGATTCGGGACAATCAGCCCCAGCATTTT.

This sequence joins TRBV7-9 and TRBJ1-2; TRBD1 matches 7 bases. V shed 4 bases, J shed 0 bases, and the junction held 2 bases outside the gene matches. The CDR3 runs 14 residues. Germline V gene data show CDR1 as SEHNR and CDR2 as FQNEAQ (reference sequence). CDR3 loop: CASSSGGTNYGYTF. The CDR3 region has the DNA TGTGCCAGCAGCTCAGGGGGGACTAACTATGGCTACACCTTC.

The rearrangement uses TRBV4-1 and TRBJ1-2; D may be TRBD1 (5 bases). The CDR3 spans 16 residues. Trimming took 4 bases from V and 1 from J, leaving 16 bases between them. CDR1 is MGHRA, CDR2 YSYEKL, per germline. In nucleotides, the CDR3 is TGCGCCAGCAGCCCAGAAGGGGCAGAAGGTAACTATGGCTACACCTTC. Translating it yields CASSPEGAEGNYGYTF.

This rearrangement joins TRBV27 to TRBJ1-1, with 8 bases that match TRBD1. The V gene's germline CDR1 is MNHEY and CDR2 SMNVEV (reference sequence). Trimming took 3 bases from V and 6 from J; bases not matched to a gene: 3. The CDR3 spans 13 residues. CDR3 amino acids: CASSLTGDSEAFF. CDR3 DNA: TGTGCCAGCAGTTTGACAGGGGATTCTGAAGCTTTCTTT.

The rearrangement uses TRBV19 and TRBJ2-7, with D perhaps TRBD2 (5 bases). Germline CDR1 reads LNHDA; CDR2 reads SQIVND (reference sequence). Deletions cut 5 bases from V and 5 bases from J, with 19 bases between. The CDR3 is made up of 15 amino acids. In DNA, the CDR3 is TGTGCCAGTAGTCCCCGGGGTGAAGGGCTTGACGAGCAGTACTTC. This encodes CASSPRGEGLDEQYF.

The rearrangement joins TRBV27 to TRBJ1-1; tentatively, D is TRBD1 (5 bases). V dropped 7 bases and J dropped 5 bases, with 17 bases sitting between them. CDR1 and CDR2 from the germline V gene are MNHEY and SMNVEV (reference sequence). This CDR3 is built from 14 residues. In nucleotides, the CDR3 is TGTGCCAGCATATCCACAGGATCAAATACTGAAGCTTTCTTT. Its protein is CASISTGSNTEAFF.

J is TRBJ2-5 and V is TRBV18, with TRBD2 matching over 7 bases. This CDR3 contains 14 residues. CDR1 and CDR2 (germline): KGHSH, LQKENI. V trimming: 3 bases; J trimming: 4 bases; junction bases outside the gene matches: 5. In nucleotides, the CDR3 is TGTGCCAGCTCACCCGGCGGGAGTGGAGAGACCCAGTACTTC. It specifies CASSPGGSGETQYF.

The chain uses TRBV4-2 and TRBJ1-1; 8 nucleotides match TRBD1. V gave up 1 base and J gave up 1 base; unmatched junction bases: 2. Germline V gene data show CDR1 as LGHNA and CDR2 as YNFKEQ. CDR3 length equals 15 residues. DNA of the CDR3: TGTGCCAGCAGCCAAGGACAGGGGTCGAACACTGAAGCTTTCTTT. This translates into CASSQGQGSNTEAFF.

The CDR3, as DNA: TGCGCCAGCAGTGAATTTTTGTGGACAGGGGGCAATGAGCAGTTCTTC. The encoded protein is CASSEFLWTGGNEQFF. V and J are TRBV10-2 and TRBJ2-1; TRBD1 aligns across 10 bases. V trimming: 3 bases; J trimming: 6 bases; junction bases outside the gene matches: 8. CDR1 and CDR2 (germline): WSHSY, SAAADI. CDR3 length equals 16 residues.

This CDR3 is CASRGPTAGGRGTQYF. In DNA form, the CDR3 reads TGTGCCAGCAGGGGCCCCACAGCGGGGGGCCGGGGGACCCAGTACTTC. The J gene is TRBJ2-5, the V gene TRBV2; TRBD2 aligns across 9 bases. Germline V CDR1 and CDR2: SNHLY, FYNNEI. V shed 6 bases, J shed 7 bases, and the junction held 15 bases outside the gene matches. The CDR3 loop spans 16 amino acids.

This CDR3 is CASSQDRDAGGNTDTQYF. CDR3 DNA: TGTGCCAGCAGCCAAGATCGGGATGCGGGGGGGAACACAGATACGCAGTATTTT. The rearrangement uses TRBV14 and TRBJ2-3, with 9 bases lining up with TRBD2. The J segment lost 2 bases and the V segment lost 0 bases, leaving 9 bases of the junction unmatched. Germline V lookup: CDR1 SGHDN, CDR2 FVKESK. The CDR3 is made up of 18 amino acids.

The chain recombines TRBV11-2 with TRBJ1-2; 7 bases are a match to TRBD1. The CDR3 is 15 amino acids. V dropped 5 bases and J dropped 5; count of bases not matched to a gene: 11. The germline CDR1 and CDR2 sequences are SGHAT and FQNNGV. CDR3 loop: CASSPLKGARYGYTF. CDR3 DNA: TGTGCCAGCAGCCCGTTGAAGGGGGCGAGATATGGCTACACCTTC.

The chain carries TRBV28 and TRBJ2-3; the match to TRBD2 covers 12 bases. Germline loops: CDR1 MDHEN, CDR2 SYDVKM. V shed 1 base and J 1 base; nucleotides not matched to a gene: 12. This CDR3 contains 20 residues. The CDR3 sequence: CASSLLTPSRLAGGTDTQYF. The CDR3 DNA reads TGTGCCAGCAGTTTATTAACCCCCAGTAGACTAGCGGGGGGCACAGATACGCAGTATTTT. Full variable domain (rest looked up from reference TRBV28 and TRBJ2-3): DVKVTQSSRYLVKRTGEKVFLECVQDMDHENMFWYRQDPGLGLRLIYFSYDVKMKEKGDIPEGYSVSREKKERFSLILESASTNQTSMYLCASSLLTPSRLAGGTDTQYFGPGTRLTVL.

V and J are TRBV10-3 and TRBJ1-2, with 7 bases that match TRBD1. The CDR3 has 12 residues. Germline CDR1 and CDR2: ENHRY and SYGVKD. J lost 6 bases, V lost 6 bases, and 4 bases had no gene match. CDR3 amino acids: CAIRIDRDGYTF. CDR3 sequence (DNA): TGTGCCATCAGGATTGACAGGGATGGCTACACCTTC.

The rearrangement joins TRBV27 to TRBJ2-7, with 9 nucleotides matching TRBD2. V lost 3 bases to trimming and J lost 1 base; unmatched junction nucleotides: 13. CDR3 size: 18 residues. Germline V gene sequence: CDR1 MNHEY, CDR2 SMNVEV (reference sequence). DNA of the CDR3: TGTGCCAGCAGTTTCCAATATCCCCGAGCGGGAGGATCCTACGAGCAGTACTTC. Its translation: CASSFQYPRAGGSYEQYF.

The chain recombines TRBV14 with TRBJ2-7; TRBD1 might be the D (5 bases). The CDR3 contains 16 residues. The V and J ends lost 0 bases and 3 bases respectively, with 15 bases between them. Germline CDR1 SGHDN, CDR2 FVKESK. The CDR3 loop reads CASSQDRTRQIYEQYF. DNA of the CDR3: TGTGCCAGCAGCCAAGATCGGACGAGACAGATCTACGAGCAGTACTTC.

Here the CDR3 DNA reads TGTGCCAGCAGTGAGGTGGTGGCCGTCGGGTTCACCGGGGAGCTGTTTTTT. Protein product: CASSEVVAVGFTGELFF. The V and J genes are TRBV6-1 and TRBJ2-2; no firm D call. V lost 3 bases to trimming and J lost 4 bases, with 18 bases between them. The CDR3 has 17 residues. CDR1 is MNHNS and CDR2 is SASEGT in the germline V gene.

The genes are TRBV6-1 and TRBJ2-5, with unresolved D. The germline V gene has CDR1 MNHNS and CDR2 SASEGT. V was cut by 5 bases and J by 2 bases, with 6 bases left in between. This CDR3 contains 12 residues. The CDR3 loop is CASSPEQETQYF. CDR3 in DNA: TGTGCCAGCAGTCCCGAGCAAGAGACCCAGTACTTC.